This TCR beta chain was captured by sequencing in a study of T cell responses to AZD1222 COVID-19 vaccine. To note about this clone: The antigen is unknown.

J lost 6 bases, V lost 0 bases, and 8 bases had no gene match. The CDR3 has 15 residues. CDR1 and CDR2 from the germline V gene are SGHRS and YFSETQ. Study conclusions and caveats: CD4 TCRs linked to vaccination spanned spike, dominating at 160-218 and 743-854. Most donors were white British and more were female, and clonal diversity was possibly underestimated.

Method: immunoSEQ multiplex PCR; TCRdb's copy keeps in-frame clones and lacks some. The repertoire holds about 70,000 clones, with around 84% as singletons. The sample consisted of peripheral blood, taken on day 0 of AZD1222 vaccination. The chain links TRBV5-1 to TRBJ1-2; 7 bases map to TRBD1. This TCR was recovered from an adult in good health. CDR3 sequence reads: CASSLGQGRSDGYTF. DNA for the CDR3: TGCGCCAGCAGCTTGGGACAGGGTCGCTCAGATGGCTACACCTTC.